These T cell receptor beta chains were read from a single sample in a study of cytomegalovirus exposure and HLA in healthy donors. Produced via immunoSEQ multiplex PCR; TCRdb's table is partial and in-frame only. Of 160,000 or so clones detected, around 84% appear once; the ten largest clones hold 5% to 7.5%. Specimen: PBMCs. These receptors came from a man aged 50 to 59 in good health and CMV-seropositive. Each CDR3 is given with its conserved first and last residue. A D gene is named only where the DNA matches it firmly. Size values are once, few and many counts, or a class for expanded clones, and some rows have none.

j_gene | d_gene | v_gene | abundance | CDR3nt | CDR3aa
TRBJ2-5 | - | TRBV13 | - | TGTGCCAGCAGCTTGGGCCGTCCCAGATCGGAGACCCAGTACTTC | CASSLGRPRSETQYF
TRBJ1-1 | - | TRBV18 | - | TGTGCCAGCTCACCAAGGGCAGGGGCTATCGCTGAAGCTTTCTTT | CASSPRAGAIAEAFF
TRBJ1-4 | TRBD1 | TRBV6-6 | - | TGTGCCAGCAGCCCACCCGGGACAGGAGCTGAAAAACTGTTTTTT | CASSPPGTGAEKLFF
TRBJ2-1 | - | TRBV11-1 | - | TGTGCCAGCAGGCCGGGACTCCCCTACAATGAGCAGTTCTTC | CASRPGLPYNEQFF
TRBJ1-5 | TRBD1 | TRBV10-3 | - | TGTGCCATCAGTGACCCCACAGGGGGCAAAATATATGGCAATCAGCCCCAGCATTTT | CAISDPTGGKIYGNQPQHF
TRBJ2-3 | TRBD1 | TRBV19 | - | TGTGCCAGTAGTATAGGGCGACAGGGGGTGAATACGCAGTATTTT | CASSIGRQGVNTQYF
TRBJ2-7 | - | TRBV4-1 | many | TGCGCCAGCAGCCCCTCTGGGACTTCATTCTACGAGCAGTACTTC | CASSPSGTSFYEQYF
TRBJ1-1 | - | TRBV9 | - | TGTGCCAGCAGCGTATCGGTATACACTGAAGCTTTCTTT | CASSVSVYTEAFF
TRBJ2-5 | - | TRBV11-2 | - | TGTGCCAGCAGCTTAGGGGGGCCACAAGAGACCCAGTACTTC | CASSLGGPQETQYF
TRBJ1-1 | TRBD1 | TRBV9 | once | TGTGCCAGCAGCCCCCTAAGGGGAAAGGGGGCGAACACTGAAGCTTTCTTT | CASSPLRGKGANTEAFF
TRBJ2-1 | TRBD2 | TRBV6-5 | - | TGTGCCAGCAGTTACGTTAGCGGGAGCCCCAAGGAGCAGTTCTTC | CASSYVSGSPKEQFF
TRBJ2-1 | TRBD2 | TRBV6-5 | - | TGTGCCAGCAGAATCTCCGGACTAGCGGGAAATGAGCAGTTCTTC | CASRISGLAGNEQFF
TRBJ2-7 | - | TRBV27 | - | TGTGCCAGCAGTTTTTCCCTCTACGACGAGCAGTACTTC | CASSFSLYDEQYF
TRBJ2-2 | - | TRBV5-1 | - | TGCGCCAGCAGCTTGGAATTCGGTAACACCGGGGAGCTGTTTTTT | CASSLEFGNTGELFF
TRBJ1-5 | - | TRBV5-4 | - | TGTGCCAGCAGCTTGGGGGGGCAGGGTAGCAATCAGCCCCAGCATTTT | CASSLGGQGSNQPQHF
TRBJ2-7 | - | TRBV1 | - | TGCACCAGCTGTAGATCCTCCTACGAGCAGTACTTC | CTSCRSSYEQYF
TRBJ2-1 | TRBD2 | TRBV7-3 | - | TGTGCCAGCAGCTTACTCGGGACTAGCGGGAGGGGCTACAATGAGCAGTTCTTC | CASSLLGTSGRGYNEQFF
TRBJ1-2 | TRBD1 | TRBV25-1 | - | TGTGCCAGCAGTCCCACGACAGGGTTATATGGCTACACCTTC | CASSPTTGLYGYTF
TRBJ1-1 | TRBD1 | TRBV19 | - | TGTGCCAGTAGTATAGATTTAAAGACAGGGGGAAGTGCTTTCTTT | CASSIDLKTGGSAFF
TRBJ2-2 | - | TRBV4-2 | - | TGTGCCAGCAGCCTCTACGACACCGGGGAGCTGTTTTTT | CASSLYDTGELFF
TRBJ2-7 | - | TRBV27 | - | TGTGCCAGCACCCACAGGGCGGGCTACGAGCAGTACTTC | CASTHRAGYEQYF
TRBJ1-2 | - | TRBV5-1 | - | TGCGCCAGCAGCTTGGCGGCCAGCGCTAACTATGGCTACACCTTC | CASSLAASANYGYTF
TRBJ1-2 | TRBD1 | TRBV7-9 | - | TGTGCCAGCAGCTTAGTAATGGGGCAGGGGGCAGCGAACTATGGCTACACCTTC | CASSLVMGQGAANYGYTF
TRBJ1-2 | TRBD1 | TRBV27 | - | TGTGCCAGCAGTTCCCTGACAGGGCCAGTACTCTATGGCTACACCTTC | CASSSLTGPVLYGYTF
TRBJ2-2 | TRBD2 | TRBV29-1 | - | TGCAGCGTTGAAGGACTAGCGGGGGGGCCAAGCGGGGAGCTGTTTTTT | CSVEGLAGGPSGELFF
TRBJ2-2 | TRBD2 | TRBV7-3 | - | TGTGCCAGCAGCCCCAGCGGGGGGGTTACAACCGGGGAGCTGTTTTTT | CASSPSGGVTTGELFF
TRBJ2-1 | TRBD1 | TRBV29-1 | - | TGCAGCGGGGACAGGGGGGGAAATGAGCAGTTCTTC | CSGDRGGNEQFF
TRBJ2-6 | - | TRBV5-6 | - | TGTGCCAGCAGACTACAGGGAAGCTCTGGGGCCAACGTCCTGACTTTC | CASRLQGSSGANVLTF